Following are 29 T cell receptor beta chains from one sample sequenced in a study of CD8+CD57+ T cells in acquired aplastic anemia. Genomic DNA provided the template from which TCR beta VDJ and CDR3 profiles were obtained. TCRdb redid the calling of the reads with MiXCR, one entry per CDR3 protein. The sample has approximately 190,000 distinct CDR3 sequences, under 55% seen once. The sequenced patients had an expansion of CD8+CD57+ cells seen by flow cytometry. Sequenced input: sorted CD4+, CD8+, or CD8+CD57+ T cells (not recorded which) from PBMCs. Every receptor here comes from a human donor with aplastic anemia.

Many counts were recorded for this clonotype. The V and J genes are TRBV12-3 or TRBV12-4 and TRBJ2-1, with D possibly being TRBD1 (6 bases). This CDR3 has 12 residues. V was shortened by 5 bases and J by 8 bases, with 10 bases between the two germline ends. The CDR3: CASSTGFDEQFF. Here the CDR3 DNA reads TGTGCCAGCAGTACAGGGTTCGATGAGCAGTTCTTC.

The gene calls are TRBV2 and TRBJ2-1, with TRBD1 matching over 9 bases. The germline V gene encodes CDR1 SNHLY and CDR2 FYNNEI. J lost 5 bases, V lost 8 bases, and 7 bases had no gene match. The CDR3 extends over 14 amino acids. The CDR3 protein is CASRGTGLDNEQFF. The CDR3 DNA follows: TGTGCCAGCCGGGGGACAGGGCTCGACAATGAGCAGTTCTTC. Full variable domain (remainder filled in from reference TRBV2 and TRBJ2-1): EPEVTQTPSHQVTQMGQEVILRCVPISNHLYFYWYRQILGQKVEFLVSFYNNEISEKSEIFDDQFSVERPDGSNFTLKIRSTKLEDSAMYFCASRGTGLDNEQFFGPGTRLTVL.

This clonotype was seen repeatedly, ten times or more. The J gene is TRBJ1-2, the V gene TRBV19; perhaps TRBD1 as D (5 bases). V was trimmed by 3 bases and J by 8 bases, leaving 13 bases between them. Germline V gives CDR1 LNHDA, CDR2 SQIVND (reference sequence). The CDR3 spans 13 residues. Here the CDR3 reads CASSIGQGFGYTF. CDR3 coding DNA: TGTGCCAGTAGTATCGGGCAGGGCTTCGGCTACACCTTC.

This clonotype was picked up many times. V is TRBV10-3 and J is TRBJ2-3, with TRBD1 matching over 10 bases. Germline V gene lookup returns CDR1 ENHRY and CDR2 SYGVKD. The CDR3 runs 15 residues. The junction had 10 bases not matched to a gene; V was cut back by 7 bases and J by 6 bases. Written as DNA, the CDR3 is TGTGCCATCACCGCCGGGACAGGGGTGCGTGATACGCAGTATTTT. This encodes CAITAGTGVRDTQYF.

This CDR3 reads CSAREVWGSQSNQPQHF. DNA for the CDR3: TGCAGTGCTAGAGAGGTATGGGGGTCTCAAAGCAATCAGCCCCAGCATTTT. V usage is TRBV20-1 and J usage is TRBJ1-5, with D possibly TRBD1 on 5 matching bases. The germline V gene encodes CDR1 DFQATT and CDR2 SNEGSKA (reference sequence). Between the trimmed V and J ends, which lost 0 bases and 1 base, there was a span of 16 bases. CDR3 length: 17 residues.

A single count supports this clonotype. At one end, the junction sequence differs from germline, possibly due to a read error. The J gene is TRBJ1-3, the V gene TRBV2, with 10 bases lining up with TRBD1. This CDR3 has 15 residues. From germline, CDR1 is SNHLY and CDR2 FYNNEI. The CDR3 reads CASSLGTGVGDTIYF. The CDR3 bases are TGTGCCAGCAGTCTCGGGACAGGGGTTGGAGACACCATATATTTC.

This clonotype was seen many times. The V call is TRBV7-2, the J call TRBJ2-7, with D possibly TRBD2 on 5 matching bases. Germline values: CDR1 SGHTA, CDR2 FQGNSA. The CDR3 covers 13 residues. V was cut by 1 base and J by 9 bases, with 13 bases left in between. The CDR3 sequence: CASSLEGGSGQYF. CDR3 nucleotide sequence: TGTGCCAGCAGCTTAGAGGGTGGGAGCGGGCAGTACTTC.

There are a few counts of this clonotype. Since a much larger clone is just one base distant, this may be a read error. The chain uses TRBV14 and TRBJ2-7; no clear D. The CDR3 contains 15 residues. Germline CDR1 reads SGHDN; CDR2 reads FVKESK. V was cut by 4 bases and J by 3 bases, with 16 bases left in between. Written as DNA, the CDR3 is TGTGCCAGCAGCCGATCTAGAGCGAGCCTCTACGAGCAGTACTTC. It is translated as CASSRSRASLYEQYF.

This clonotype was picked up a small number of times. The gene calls are TRBV10-3 and TRBJ1-1; D uncertain. Deletions cut 3 bases from V and 5 bases from J, with 10 bases between. The germline gives CDR1 ENHRY, CDR2 SYGVKD. The CDR3 is 13 amino acids. The CDR3 protein is CAISESLLTEAFF. As DNA, the CDR3 is TGTGCCATCAGTGAATCCCTACTAACTGAAGCTTTCTTT.

This sequence joins TRBV6-2 or TRBV6-3 and TRBJ2-7, with D possibly being TRBD1 (6 bases). CDR3 length equals 14 residues. Deletions cut 5 bases from V and 3 bases from J, with 14 bases between. Germline CDR1 reads MNHEY; CDR2 reads SVGEGT. CDR3 loop: CASSETGALYEQYF. CDR3 bases: TGTGCCAGCAGTGAGACAGGCGCCCTCTACGAGCAGTACTTC.

This clonotype was counted at least ten times. The chain employs TRBV7-9 and TRBJ2-1, with D uncertain. The V gene's germline CDR1 is SEHNR and CDR2 FQNEAQ (reference sequence). V was trimmed by 4 bases and J by 1 base, leaving 17 bases between them. CDR3 length: 17 amino acids. DNA for the CDR3: TGTGCCAGCAGCTCTGCTCAGGCTATTCGTTCCTACAATGAGCAGTTCTTC. This encodes CASSSAQAIRSYNEQFF.

With regard to this clonotype: An end of the junction does not agree with germline; a read error may underlie this. This chain links TRBV7-2 with TRBJ2-1; the match to TRBD2 covers 7 bases. This CDR3 has 13 amino acids. Germline V gives CDR1 SGHTA, CDR2 FQGNSA. The CDR3 coding sequence is TGTGGCAGCAGCTCGGCTCCGGGAGGCAAGCAGTTCTTC. This translates into CGSSSAPGGKQFF.

The table lists this clonotype with many counts. The V gene is TRBV5-1, the J gene TRBJ1-1; TRBD1 matches at 8 bases. Germline V gene sequence: CDR1 SGHRS, CDR2 YFSETQ. With 5 bases clipped from V and 10 bases from J, the junction kept 4 bases outside the gene matches. The CDR3 runs to 11 residues. The CDR3 DNA follows: TGCGCCAGCAGGGGAGACAGGGGAGCTTTCTTT. Translated, it gives CASRGDRGAFF.

This clonotype showed up just a few times. The V and J genes are TRBV2 and TRBJ1-6; weak D call: TRBD1 (6 bases). The CDR3 covers 13 residues. Deletions cut 8 bases from V and 5 bases from J, with 10 bases between. Per germline, CDR1 SNHLY and CDR2 FYNNEI. CDR3 nucleotide sequence: TGTGCCAGCTGCCGACAGGATAATTCACCCCTCCACTTT. This translates into CASCRQDNSPLHF.

Many counts were recorded for this clonotype. The chain couples TRBV25-1 to TRBJ2-2, with TRBD2 as a possible D gene (5 bases). This CDR3 spans 14 amino acids. Between the trimmed V and J ends, which lost 6 bases and 4 bases, there was a span of 12 bases. CDR1 and CDR2 from the germline V gene are MGHDK and SYGVNS. The CDR3 spells CASSLGVSTGELFF. The CDR3 bases are TGTGCCAGCAGCCTCGGGGTTAGCACCGGGGAGCTGTTTTTT.

V is TRBV6-2 or TRBV6-3 and J is TRBJ2-1; D remains unclear. The CDR3 spans 13 residues. V was pared by 0 bases and J by 5 bases, with 5 bases between. Germline assignment: CDR1 MNHEY and CDR2 SVGEGT. CDR3 DNA: TGTGCCAGCAGTTACTCACCCAACAATGAGCAGTTCTTC. Translation gives CASSYSPNNEQFF.

This clonotype was recorded at least ten times. The rearrangement links TRBV6-5 to TRBJ2-1, with D perhaps being TRBD1 or TRBD2 (6 bases each). Germline CDR1 is MNHEY and CDR2 is SVGAGI. Trimming removed 3 bases at V and 11 bases at J, with 14 bases between. The CDR3 spans 13 residues. CDR3 region: CASSYEQGLKQFF. The CDR3 bases are TGTGCCAGCAGTTATGAACAGGGACTTAAGCAGTTCTTC.

The chain links TRBV3-1 to TRBJ2-5, with a weak D call TRBD1 (5 bases). Trimming pared 1 base from V and 2 bases from J, leaving 8 bases between. The CDR3 spans 14 residues. The germline gives CDR1 LGHDT, CDR2 YNNKEL (reference sequence). CDR3 in DNA: TGTGCCAGCAGCCAAGGACAGCTACAAGAGACCCAGTACTTC. It codes for CASSQGQLQETQYF.

This chain uses TRBV10-3 with TRBJ2-5; 9 nucleotides agree with TRBD2. Per germline, CDR1 ENHRY and CDR2 SYGVKD. The length of the CDR3 is 16 residues. Germline trimming cut 3 bases from V and 1 base from J; bases unmatched to any gene: 6. The CDR3 protein is CAISDYRGGVQETQYF. CDR3 sequence (DNA): TGTGCCATCAGTGACTATCGCGGGGGGGTCCAAGAGACCCAGTACTTC.

The V and J genes are TRBV24-1 and TRBJ2-5; a weak D match, TRBD2 (6 bases). The CDR3 is 13 amino acids. V was shortened by 9 bases and J by 10 bases, with 20 bases between the two germline ends. Germline loops: CDR1 KGHDR, CDR2 SFDVKD. Here the CDR3 reads CATGRTAPGDQYF. CDR3 nucleotide sequence: TGTGCCACCGGCCGGACGGCCCCGGGGGACCAGTACTTC.

This chain joins TRBV2 and TRBJ2-7; D is unclear. With 2 bases removed from V and 6 bases from J, the gap between germline ends came to 8 bases. Looked up from germline, CDR1 is SNHLY and CDR2 is FYNNEI. The CDR3 sequence is 12 residues long. The DNA for the CDR3 is TGTGCCAGCAGTGAAAGAACAGCCGAGCAGTACTTC. Translated: CASSERTAEQYF.

In this sample, this clonotype turned up a few times. This sequence joins TRBV24-1 and TRBJ2-1; 12 bases agree with TRBD2. J gave up 8 bases and V 3 bases, and 7 bases lay outside the gene matches. Germline CDR1 KGHDR, CDR2 SFDVKD. This CDR3 comprises 16 residues. The CDR3 reads CATSDPTSGGRDEQFF. The CDR3 DNA is TGTGCCACCAGTGATCCCACTAGCGGGGGGAGGGATGAGCAGTTCTTC.

V and J are TRBV6-6 and TRBJ2-3; no firm D call. There are 12 residues in the CDR3. V was clipped by 4 bases and J by 6 bases, with 8 bases between them. The germline V gene has CDR1 MNHNY and CDR2 SVGAGI (reference sequence). As DNA, the CDR3 is TGTGCCAGCAGTTCCCAGGACGATACGCAGTATTTT. Translating it yields CASSSQDDTQYF.

The chain couples TRBV2 to TRBJ1-2; weak D call: TRBD1 (5 bases). V gave up 6 bases and J gave up 4 bases, with 12 bases separating them. CDR1 and CDR2 (germline): SNHLY, FYNNEI. The length of the CDR3 is 13 residues. The CDR3 protein is CASRFTGPYGYTF. The CDR3 coding sequence is TGTGCCAGCAGATTCACAGGACCCTATGGCTACACCTTC.

The table lists this clonotype with many counts. The rearrangement joins TRBV28 to TRBJ1-2; no clear D gene. The V end was cut by 1 base, the J end by 4 bases, with 7 bases between. The CDR3 runs 13 residues. CDR1 and CDR2 (germline): MDHEN, SYDVKM. The CDR3 DNA reads TGTGCCAGCAGTTTATTAGGTGGCTATGGCTACACCTTC. The encoded protein is CASSLLGGYGYTF.

The J gene is TRBJ2-3, the V gene TRBV7-2; 11 nucleotides match TRBD2. Germline V lookup: CDR1 SGHTA, CDR2 FQGNSA. The CDR3 totals 17 residues. The V segment lost 0 bases and the J segment 0 bases; nucleotides outside the gene matches: 2. The CDR3 reads CASSLARTSGSTDTQYF. The CDR3 coding sequence is TGTGCCAGCAGCTTAGCGCGGACTAGCGGGAGCACAGATACGCAGTATTTT.

V gene TRBV19 combines with J gene TRBJ1-1; D may be TRBD1 (5 bases). The germline CDR1 and CDR2 sequences are LNHDA and SQIVND (reference sequence). V dropped 3 bases and J dropped 1 base, with 9 bases sitting between them. The CDR3 extends over 14 amino acids. In nucleotides, the CDR3 is TGTGCCAGTAGTATCGGGGGAGGGAACACTGAAGCTTTCTTT. This codes for CASSIGGGNTEAFF.

The chain couples TRBV20-1 to TRBJ2-2, with D perhaps matching TRBD1 or TRBD2 (5 bases each). Trimming shortened V by 0 bases and J by 6 bases, and 8 bases separated the two germline ends. From germline, CDR1 is DFQATT and CDR2 SNEGSKA (reference sequence). CDR3 size: 13 residues. The CDR3 reads CSAREGVAGELFF. For the CDR3, the DNA is TGCAGTGCTAGAGAGGGGGTAGCCGGGGAGCTGTTTTTT.

This clonotype was counted many times. This chain uses TRBV19 with TRBJ1-5, with 7 bases that match TRBD1. With 6 bases clipped from V and 6 bases from J, the junction kept 11 bases outside the gene matches. The length of the CDR3 is 15 residues. CDR1 is LNHDA, CDR2 SQIVND, per germline (reference sequence). The CDR3 DNA reads as TGTGCCAGTAGCCTGGGACAGTCCTTTGGTCAGCCCCAGCATTTT. Its translation is CASSLGQSFGQPQHF.